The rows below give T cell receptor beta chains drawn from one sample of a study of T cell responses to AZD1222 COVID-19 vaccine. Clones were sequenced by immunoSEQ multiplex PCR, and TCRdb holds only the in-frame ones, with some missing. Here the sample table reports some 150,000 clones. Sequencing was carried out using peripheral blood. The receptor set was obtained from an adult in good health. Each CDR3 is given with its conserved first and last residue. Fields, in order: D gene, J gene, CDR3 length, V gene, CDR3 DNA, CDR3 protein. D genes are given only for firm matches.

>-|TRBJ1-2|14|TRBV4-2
TGTGCCAGCAGCCCCGTCGGGGGGGCCGGTGGCTACACCTTC
CASSPVGGAGGYTF
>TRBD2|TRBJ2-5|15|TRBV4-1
TGCGCCAGCAGCCAACATAGCGGGGGCAGGGAGACCCAGTACTTC
CASSQHSGGRETQYF
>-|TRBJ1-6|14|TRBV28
TGTGCCAGCAGGACCCGGGACACCAATTCACCCCTCCACTTT
CASRTRDTNSPLHF
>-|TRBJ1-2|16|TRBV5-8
TGTGCCAGCAGCTTGGTGCAGCTCCTCCCTAGCTATGGCTACACCTTC
CASSLVQLLPSYGYTF
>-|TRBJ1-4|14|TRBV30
TGTGCCTGGAGTCACAGGGCACCTAATGAAAAACTGTTTTTT
CAWSHRAPNEKLFF
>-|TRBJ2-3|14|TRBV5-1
TGCGCCAGCAGTTTTAGTGTAAACACAGATACGCAGTATTTT
CASSFSVNTDTQYF
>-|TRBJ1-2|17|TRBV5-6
TGTGCCAGCAGTCTTCACGGACAGCCCCTGGGGGAGTATGGCTACACCTTC
CASSLHGQPLGEYGYTF
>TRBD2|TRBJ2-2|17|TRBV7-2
TGTGCCAGCAGCTTAGGAATAGCGGGGGGGAACACCGGGGAGCTGTTTTTT
CASSLGIAGGNTGELFF
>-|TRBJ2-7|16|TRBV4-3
TGCGCCAGCAGCCGGCGAAGGGGAGACAGAACCTACGAGCAGTACTTC
CASSRRRGDRTYEQYF
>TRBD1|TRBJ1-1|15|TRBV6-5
TGTGCCAGCATGCAGGGGGACTTGGGGAACACTGAAGCTTTCTTT
CASMQGDLGNTEAFF
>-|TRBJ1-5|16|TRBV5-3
TGTGCCAGAAGCTTGGATCTGAGTAATAGCAATCAGCCCCAGCATTTT
CARSLDLSNSNQPQHF
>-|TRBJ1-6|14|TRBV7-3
TGTGCCAGCAGCCGCGGGACGGGAAATTCACCCCTCCACTTT
CASSRGTGNSPLHF
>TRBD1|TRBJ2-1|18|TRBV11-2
TGTGCCAGCAGCTTAGCCATAACCGGGACAGGACGTTCCAATGAGCAGTTCTTC
CASSLAITGTGRSNEQFF
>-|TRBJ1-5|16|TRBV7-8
TGTGCCAGCAGCCCCGATGGGGGTTGGAGCAATCAGCCCCAGCATTTT
CASSPDGGWSNQPQHF
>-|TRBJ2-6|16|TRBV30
TGTGCCTGGACCCCTACGTGGCGCTCTGGGGCCAACGTCCTGACTTTC
CAWTPTWRSGANVLTF
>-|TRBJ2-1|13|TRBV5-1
TGCGCCAGCAGCTTAAAAACAGGGTTTGAGCAGTTCTTC
CASSLKTGFEQFF
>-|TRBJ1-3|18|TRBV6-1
TGTGCCAGCAGTGAAGAAGTGGGCAGGATTAGGTCTGGAAACACCATATATTTT
CASSEEVGRIRSGNTIYF
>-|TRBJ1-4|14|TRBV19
TGTGCCAGTAGGGGTGGCGGAAACGCCGAAAAACTGTTTTTT
CASRGGGNAEKLFF
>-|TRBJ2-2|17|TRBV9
TGTGCCAGCAGCGCCCTGCAGAGGGTATGGAACACCGGGGAGCTGTTTTTT
CASSALQRVWNTGELFF
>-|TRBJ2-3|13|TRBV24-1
TGTGCCACCAGTGAGGCGAACACAGATACGCAGTATTTT
CATSEANTDTQYF
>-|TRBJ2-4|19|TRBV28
TGTGCCAGCGCCCGGCCGGGACTCAGGGTCGAATCAGCCAAAAACATTCAGTACTTC
CASARPGLRVESAKNIQYF
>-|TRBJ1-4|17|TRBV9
TGTGCCAGCAGCGTAGGGCCGGGGGCGGCAACTAATGAAAAACTGTTTTTT
CASSVGPGAATNEKLFF
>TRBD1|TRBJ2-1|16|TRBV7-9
TGTGCCAGCAGCTCCCCGTACGGACAGGCTTACAATGAGCAGTTCTTC
CASSSPYGQAYNEQFF
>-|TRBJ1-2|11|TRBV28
TGTGCCAGCGCCGTTATGGCGGGCTACACCTTC
CASAVMAGYTF
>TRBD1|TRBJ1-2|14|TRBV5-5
TGTGCCAGCAGCTTGAGGACAGGGGACTATGGCTACACCTTC
CASSLRTGDYGYTF
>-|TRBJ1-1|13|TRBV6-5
TGTGCCAGCAGCTCAAGGTGGTCAGACGAAGCTTTCTTT
CASSSRWSDEAFF
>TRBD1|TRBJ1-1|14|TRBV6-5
TGTGCCAGCAGTCTAGACAGGGCCTCCACTGAAGCTTTCTTT
CASSLDRASTEAFF
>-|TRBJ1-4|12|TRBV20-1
TGCAGTGCTAGTCTAGCAGGTGAAAAACTGTTTTTT
CSASLAGEKLFF
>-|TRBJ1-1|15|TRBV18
TGTGCCAGCTCACCAGAGGGGCGGGGGAACACTGAAGCTTTCTTT
CASSPEGRGNTEAFF
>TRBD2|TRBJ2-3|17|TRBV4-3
TGCGCCAGCAGCCAAGATCCGAGCGGGGGGGCTCTTGATACGCAGTATTTT
CASSQDPSGGALDTQYF
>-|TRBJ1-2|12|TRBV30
TGTGCCTGGAGTGTAGGCGGGTTCGGCTACACCTTC
CAWSVGGFGYTF
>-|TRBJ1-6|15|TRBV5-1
TGCGCCAGCAGCTATATAGACGGGGATAATTCACCCCTCCACTTT
CASSYIDGDNSPLHF
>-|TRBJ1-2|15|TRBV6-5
TGTGCCAGCAGTATTGGGCAGGGGAGTTCCTATGGCTACACCTTC
CASSIGQGSSYGYTF
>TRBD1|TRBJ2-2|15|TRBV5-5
TGTGCCAGCAGCTTTACAGGGGCGAACACCGGGGAGCTGTTTTTT
CASSFTGANTGELFF
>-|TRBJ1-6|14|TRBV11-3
TGTGCCAGCAGCCCACGCCTCGGAAATTCACCCCTCCACTTT
CASSPRLGNSPLHF
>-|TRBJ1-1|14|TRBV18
TGTGCCAGCTCACCATCGGGGCGCGACACTGAAGCTTTCTTT
CASSPSGRDTEAFF
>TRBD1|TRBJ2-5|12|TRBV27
TGTGCCAGTCGGACAGGGAGAGAGACCCAGTACTTC
CASRTGRETQYF
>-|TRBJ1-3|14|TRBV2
TGTGCCAGCCGGAGGGGGACGACTGGAAACACCATATATTTT
CASRRGTTGNTIYF
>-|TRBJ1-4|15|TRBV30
TGTGCCTGGAGTGTCCGGAGGTTAACTAATGAAAAACTGTTTTTT
CAWSVRRLTNEKLFF
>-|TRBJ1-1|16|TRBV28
TGTGCCAGTAGCCACCTTTCTGAAGCCAGCAACACTGAAGCTTTCTTT
CASSHLSEASNTEAFF
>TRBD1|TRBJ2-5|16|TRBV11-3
TGTGCCAGCAGCTCCCACGGACAGGGCATTAAAGAGACCCAGTACTTC
CASSSHGQGIKETQYF
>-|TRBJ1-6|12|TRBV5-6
TGTGCCAGCAGCGCTCAGGGTTCACCCCTCCACTTT
CASSAQGSPLHF
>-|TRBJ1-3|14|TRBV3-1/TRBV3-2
TGTGCCAGCAGCCCGGCACTCTCTGGAAACACCATATATTTT
CASSPALSGNTIYF
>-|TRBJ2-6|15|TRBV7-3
TGTGCCAGCAGCGTAGCAGTCTCTGGGGCCAACGTCCTGACTTTC
CASSVAVSGANVLTF
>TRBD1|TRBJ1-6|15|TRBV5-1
TGCGCCAGCAGCTTAGACCAGGGGGCATATTCACCCCTCCACTTT
CASSLDQGAYSPLHF
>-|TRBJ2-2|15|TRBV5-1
TGCGCCAGCAGCTTGGTAGATGGGTTTGACGGGGAGCTGTTTTTT
CASSLVDGFDGELFF
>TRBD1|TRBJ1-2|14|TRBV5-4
TGTGCCAGCAGCTCAGGGGGGACAAACTATGGCTACACCTTC
CASSSGGTNYGYTF
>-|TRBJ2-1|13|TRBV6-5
TGTGCCAGCAAGTCCCTGACCAACAATGAGCAGTTCTTC
CASKSLTNNEQFF